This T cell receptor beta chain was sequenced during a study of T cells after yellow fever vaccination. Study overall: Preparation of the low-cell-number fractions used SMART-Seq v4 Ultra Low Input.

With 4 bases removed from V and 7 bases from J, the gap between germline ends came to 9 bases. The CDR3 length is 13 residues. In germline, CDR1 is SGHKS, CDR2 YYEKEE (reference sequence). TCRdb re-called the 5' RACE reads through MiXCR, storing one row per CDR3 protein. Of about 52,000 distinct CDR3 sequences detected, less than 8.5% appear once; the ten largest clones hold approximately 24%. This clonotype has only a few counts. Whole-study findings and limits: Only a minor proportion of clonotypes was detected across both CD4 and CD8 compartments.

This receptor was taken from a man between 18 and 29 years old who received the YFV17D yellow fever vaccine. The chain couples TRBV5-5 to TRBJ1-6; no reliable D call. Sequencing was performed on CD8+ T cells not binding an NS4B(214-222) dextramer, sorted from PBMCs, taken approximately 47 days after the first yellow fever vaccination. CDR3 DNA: TGTGCCAGCAGCGAGGTGGGGAATTCACCCCTCCACTTT. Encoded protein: CASSEVGNSPLHF.